This T cell receptor (beta chain) was profiled in a study of cytomegalovirus exposure and HLA in healthy donors (dated by TCRdb to about 2017). For the study in its entirety: In an earlier analysis of 550 to 750 of the donors, 250 to 300 Gb of sequence data and 90 million to 120 million unique TCR beta sequences from 180 million or so T cells were reported. The T cell repertoires of 550 to 850 subjects were profiled by immunosequencing and related to cytomegalovirus serostatus. About 280 gigabases of sequencing data and around 90 million unique TCR sequences made up an early release that covered approximately 650 HLA-typed donors. An earlier analysis of 587 of the donors used high-throughput TCR beta sequencing to judge whether each TCR beta V gene segment behaved as functional or pseudogenic. Typing coverage varied by locus: roughly 620-640 donors for A, B, C, DRB1 and DQB1; approximately 500 for DQA1; some 610 for DPA1; roughly 470 for DPB1. Rather than using new phenotypic data, the later analysis identified candidate immune exposures from TCR beta sequences and from how often those sequences occurred across donors. HLA typing included class I and class II loci at four-digit resolution. Because of strong linkage in the cohort, roughly five DR-DQ haplotypes were treated as single units for association and clustering. A later analysis re-analyzed previously published TCR beta repertoires from 500 to 700 donors and added high-resolution HLA genotyping to study TCR occurrence patterns. Among the roughly 380 genotyped donors, more than 70% belonged to the genetic ancestry cluster associated with self-reported Caucasian donors. Among roughly 370 genotyped donors of the cohort, an average of 235,054 unique TCR beta nucleotide sequences were sequenced per donor, roughly 18% of them non-productive. To predict cytomegalovirus infection status, the study brought together high-throughput TCR immunosequencing, statistical association of individual TCRs with disease status, and machine learning. The aim of the study was to test whether cataloging public T cell receptors could identify signatures of past pathogen exposure. Along with the approximately 650-subject first cohort, a separate validation cohort of over a hundred different subjects was used. Every discovery cohort repertoire had been produced on one sequencing platform. Donor age, sex, ethnicity and CMV serostatus were compiled together with the repertoire data. A later genetic analysis took genome-wide SNP genotypes for about 55% of the 666 donors and used that subset as a discovery cohort.

Overall study outcomes, separate from this receptor: A later analysis found that HLA-associated TCR beta chains were more clonally expanded and had lower generation probabilities than equally common non-associated chains. Linkage disequilibrium might explain the correlated functional status among segregating V segments, but an unknown experimental factor could not be excluded. Sequencing depth was assumed to be roughly uniform across donors in the presence/absence analyses, though that assumption may not hold. The 87-base-pair reads could not distinguish some IMGT-functional V segments, including TRBV6-2 and TRBV6-3, so those segments were excluded. In a later genetic analysis, a missense DCLRE1C variant was associated with V-gene and J-gene trimming of TCR beta chains, and the association was replicated in an independent cohort. Only TCR beta chains were sequenced in this cohort, and the absence of alpha or paired-chain data limited detectable features. Three of the identified cytomegalovirus-associated TCR beta chains were confirmed in vitro to be specific for cytomegalovirus antigens. Immune exposure information for the cohort was limited to CMV serostatus. In a later genetic analysis, fewer N-insertions in productive TCRs were reported among donors in an Asian-associated ancestry cluster than the roughly 700-donor mean. A later analysis associated about 17,000 TCR beta sequences with specific HLA alleles at a false discovery rate of 0.05. Strong co-occurrence of HLA alleles, especially DR and DQ, made assigning TCR associations to individual alleles difficult. According to a later analysis, TCR association rates differed among HLA loci, with DRB1 alleles showing the most associated TCRs and HLA-C alleles showing the fewest. A group of highly shared sequence variants was considered likely to be a technical artifact of the sequencing pipeline. Several of the top co-occurrence clusters appeared to be linked to parvovirus B19, influenza, CMV and Epstein-Barr virus, according to a later analysis. The earlier analysis of 450 to 700 of the donors excluded some 15 rarely observed V segments, including chromosome 9 orphons, because counts were too low. In the study, 150 to 200 TCR beta chains were listed as associated with cytomegalovirus. A further reported finding was that TCR beta sequences accurately predicted the HLA-A and HLA-B alleles for most subjects in the first cohort. According to a later analysis, most CMV-associated TCR beta chains appeared to be HLA-restricted, and the HLA associations seemed to be driven largely by CMV exposure. In an earlier analysis of 587 of the donors, most TCR beta V segments appeared in productive rearrangements about 87% or about 30% of the time, broadly matching IMGT annotations. Most TCR sequences were observed very rarely across donors, whereas some public TCRs were present in many individuals. The classifier was reported to diagnose cytomegalovirus status with high specificity and sensitivity in both the original cohort and the validation cohort. The authors suggested that the approach could potentially be generalized to other disease states and immunological phenotypes. Because HLA typing was missing for some donors at each locus, association tests included only the typed subset.

Library preparation used the immunoSEQ multiplex PCR assay. A mixture of 60 forward primers for TCR Vbeta segments and 13 reverse primers for TCR Jbeta segments was used in the multiplex PCR. A multiplex PCR assay on genomic DNA amplified the CDR3 region of rearranged TCR beta genes. On the Illumina HiSeq System, the amplified TCR beta libraries were sequenced as 87-base-pair reads. Per the original workflow: In a later analysis, some 80 million unique TCR beta chains were counted across the 650 to 700 repertoires, and about 10 million of these chains were shared by at least two donors. A nearest-neighbor algorithm error-corrected the raw reads and collapsed the reads into unique sequences, merging closely related sequences to remove PCR and sequencing errors. CDR3 sequences were aligned to IMGT reference sequences to assign V, D and J gene segments. For a sequence to be retained, at least a six-nucleotide match to both a V gene segment and a J gene segment was required. Rearrangements were classified as productive when the CDR3 lacked stop codons and remained in frame with V and J, and all other rearrangements were classified as non-productive. Following IMGT convention, CDR3 was defined as the stretch from the second conserved V-encoded cysteine up to the conserved J-encoded phenylalanine. The earlier analysis of 500 to 750 of the donors excluded any sequence lacking an unambiguous match to a single V gene segment. An earlier analysis of under 750 of the donors called V segments functional above 56.7% productive rearrangements and segregating when the between-donor standard deviation exceeded 5%. A statistical classification framework was developed to diagnose cytomegalovirus status using the catalog of TCR beta chain sequences. A later analysis assigned V and J genes by comparing TCR nucleotide sequences with IMGT/GENE-DB human TR gene sequences. The TCRdist pipeline was used in a later analysis to assign CDR3 sequences and most-parsimonious VDJ recombination scenarios. A later analysis defined each TCR beta chain by its CDR3 amino acid sequence plus V-gene family, and excluded reads lacking a unique V-gene family. In a later analysis, some 600 highly shared, low-generation-probability nucleotide sequences were removed to address suspected cross-contamination and a sequencing artifact. In a later analysis, a clonal expansion index for each public chain was calculated from normalized within-repertoire ranks of inferred template counts. In a later analysis, generation probabilities were computed using a VDJ recombination model fitted to out-of-frame rearrangements, and the results were checked against IGoR. In a later analysis, hypergeometric tests were used to score TCR-TCR, TCR-HLA and TCR-CMV co-occurrence, with a repertoire-size bias correction applied to TCR pairs. In a later analysis, false discovery rates were estimated by permuting HLA or CMV assignments 20 times. In a later analysis, co-occurring TCRs were grouped using DBSCAN, with TCRdist sequence similarity added in when clustering inside HLA-allele-positive subsets. Repertoires with fewer than 30,000 or more than 120,000 public chains were left out of co-occurrence clustering, as were a handful of repertoires with anomalous nucleotide sharing. The clones in this table, taken by TCRdb from immuneACCESS, are in-frame only. Not every clone is retained; where verified, under half of the shortfall comes from an unresolved V gene, and the cause of the rest is unknown. V, J and clone size reflect that table, while D and trimming were determined from the DNA. This sample holds around 100,000 clones; 77% were observed only once. Together, the top ten hold 8.5% to 10% of the sample.

The cohort was made up of several hundred healthy bone marrow donors. Cohort members were all nominally healthy when sampled, although unrecorded immune exposures were likely present. The donor tested CMV seropositive and was one of the 289 seropositive cohort members. Each donor provided a peripheral blood sample, and peripheral blood mononuclear cells were used for TCR beta sequencing. Genomic DNA was extracted from the blood cell samples with the Qiagen DNeasy Blood Extraction Kit. Per the germline V gene, SQVTM is the CDR1 and ANQGSEA is the CDR2. V is pruned by 3 bases and J by 5 bases, leaving 10 bases of the junction without a gene match. The CDR3 numbers 15 residues from cysteine through phenylalanine. The kept DNA is CDR3 alone, 45 bases in frame from the first base. This clone was observed a handful of times. Its antigen is currently not known. Per-base qualities were not stored, and no clone one base away is much larger.

The sample consisted of PBMCs. The rearranged segments are TRBV29-1 and TRBJ2-3; a stretch of 8 junction bases matches TRBD1. The receptor was isolated from a male donor in good health and CMV-seropositive. The CDR3 is CSVDVSGTGEDTQYF. In nucleotides, the sequence is TGCAGCGTTGATGTTTCCGGGACAGGTGAAGATACGCAGTATTTT.